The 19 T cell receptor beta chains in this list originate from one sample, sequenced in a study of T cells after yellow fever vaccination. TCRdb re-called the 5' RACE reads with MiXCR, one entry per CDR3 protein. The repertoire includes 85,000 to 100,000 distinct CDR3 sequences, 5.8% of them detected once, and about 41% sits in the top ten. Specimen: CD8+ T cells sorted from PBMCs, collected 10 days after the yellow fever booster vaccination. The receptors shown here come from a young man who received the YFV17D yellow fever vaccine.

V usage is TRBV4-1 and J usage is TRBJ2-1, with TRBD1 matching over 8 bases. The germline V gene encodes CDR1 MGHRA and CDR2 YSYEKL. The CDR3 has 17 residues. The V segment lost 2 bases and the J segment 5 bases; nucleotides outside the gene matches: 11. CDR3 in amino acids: CASSQPTDRVINNEQFF. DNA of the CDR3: TGCGCCAGCAGCCAACCCACGGACAGGGTAATTAACAATGAGCAGTTCTTC.

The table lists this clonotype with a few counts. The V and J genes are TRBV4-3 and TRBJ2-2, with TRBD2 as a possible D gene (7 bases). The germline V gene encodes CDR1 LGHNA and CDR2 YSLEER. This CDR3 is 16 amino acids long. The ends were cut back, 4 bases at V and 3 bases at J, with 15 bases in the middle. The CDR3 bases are TGCGCCAGCAGCCCTTCCGGGGGGCCGGACACCGGGGAGCTGTTTTTT. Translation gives CASSPSGGPDTGELFF.

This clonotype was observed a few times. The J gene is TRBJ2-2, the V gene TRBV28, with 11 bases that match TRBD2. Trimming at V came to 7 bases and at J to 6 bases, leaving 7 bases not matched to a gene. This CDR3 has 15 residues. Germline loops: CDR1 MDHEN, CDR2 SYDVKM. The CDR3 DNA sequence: TGTGCCAGCACTGCTCTAGCGGGGGGATCCGGGGAGCTGTTTTTT. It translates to CASTALAGGSGELFF.

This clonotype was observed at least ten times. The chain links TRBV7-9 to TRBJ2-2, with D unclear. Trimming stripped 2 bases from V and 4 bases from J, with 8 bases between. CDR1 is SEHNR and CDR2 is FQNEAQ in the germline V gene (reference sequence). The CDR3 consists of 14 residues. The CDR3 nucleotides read TGTGCCAGCAGCTTAATCCAGGTCACCGGGGAGCTGTTTTTT. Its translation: CASSLIQVTGELFF.

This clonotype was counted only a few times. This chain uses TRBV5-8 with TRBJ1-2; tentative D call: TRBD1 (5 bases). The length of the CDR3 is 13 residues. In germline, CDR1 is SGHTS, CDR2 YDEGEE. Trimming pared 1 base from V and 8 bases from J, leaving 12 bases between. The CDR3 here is CASSLYAGPGYTF. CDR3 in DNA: TGTGCCAGCAGCTTGTACGCAGGGCCAGGCTACACCTTC.

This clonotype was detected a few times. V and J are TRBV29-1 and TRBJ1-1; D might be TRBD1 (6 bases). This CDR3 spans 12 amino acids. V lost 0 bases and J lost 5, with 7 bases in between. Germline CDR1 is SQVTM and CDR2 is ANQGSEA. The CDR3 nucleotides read TGCAGCGTTGAAGAAGGGGGAACTGAAGCTTTCTTT. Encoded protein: CSVEEGGTEAFF.

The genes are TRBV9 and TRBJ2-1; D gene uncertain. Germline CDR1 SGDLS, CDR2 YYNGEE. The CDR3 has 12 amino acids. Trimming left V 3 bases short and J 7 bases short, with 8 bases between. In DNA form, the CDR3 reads TGTGCCAGCAGCGACGGTTGGAATGAGCAGTTCTTC. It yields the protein CASSDGWNEQFF.

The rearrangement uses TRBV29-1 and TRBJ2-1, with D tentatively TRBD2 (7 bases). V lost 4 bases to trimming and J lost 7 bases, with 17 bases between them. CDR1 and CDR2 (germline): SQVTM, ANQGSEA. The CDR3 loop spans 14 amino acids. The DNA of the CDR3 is TGCAGCGTTGGAGGGGGGAGGGATCGGAATGAGCAGTTCTTC. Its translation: CSVGGGRDRNEQFF.

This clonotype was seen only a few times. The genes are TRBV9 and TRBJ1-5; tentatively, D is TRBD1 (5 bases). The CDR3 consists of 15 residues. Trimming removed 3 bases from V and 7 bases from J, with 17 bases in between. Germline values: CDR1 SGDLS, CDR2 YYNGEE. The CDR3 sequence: CASSGGDAPIQPQHF. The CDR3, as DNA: TGTGCCAGCAGCGGGGGGGACGCCCCAATCCAGCCCCAGCATTTT. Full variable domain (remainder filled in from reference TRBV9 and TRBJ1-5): DSGVTQTPKHLITATGQRVTLRCSPRSGDLSVYWYQQSLDQGLQFLIQYYNGEERAKGNILERFSAQQFPDLHSELNLSSLELGDSALYFCASSGGDAPIQPQHFGDGTRLSIL.

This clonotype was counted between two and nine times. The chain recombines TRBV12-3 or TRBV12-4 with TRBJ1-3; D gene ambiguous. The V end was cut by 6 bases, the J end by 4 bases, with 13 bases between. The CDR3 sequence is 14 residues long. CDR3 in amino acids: CASSWAPQGNTIYF. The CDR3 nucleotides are TGTGCCAGCAGCTGGGCCCCTCAGGGAAACACCATATATTTT.

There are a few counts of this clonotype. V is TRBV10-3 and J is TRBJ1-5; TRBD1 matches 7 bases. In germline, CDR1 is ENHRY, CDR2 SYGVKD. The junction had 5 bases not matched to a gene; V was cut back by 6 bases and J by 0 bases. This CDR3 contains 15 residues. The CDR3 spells CAISLGQNSNQPQHF. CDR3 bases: TGTGCCATCAGCCTGGGACAGAATAGCAATCAGCCCCAGCATTTT.

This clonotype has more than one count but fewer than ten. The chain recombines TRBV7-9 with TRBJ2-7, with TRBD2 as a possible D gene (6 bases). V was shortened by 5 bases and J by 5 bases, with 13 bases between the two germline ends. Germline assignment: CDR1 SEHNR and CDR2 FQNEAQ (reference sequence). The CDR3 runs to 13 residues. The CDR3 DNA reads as TGTGCCAGCAGCAAGGGACTCCGCCACGAGCAGTACGTC. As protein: CASSKGLRHEQYV.

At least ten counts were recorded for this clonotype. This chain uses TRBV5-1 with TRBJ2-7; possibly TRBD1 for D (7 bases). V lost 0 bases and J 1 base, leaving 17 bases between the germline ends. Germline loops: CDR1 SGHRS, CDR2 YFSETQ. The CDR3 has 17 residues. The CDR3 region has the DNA TGCGCCAGCAGCTTGGGCGACAGGGAGGTGAAGTCCTACGAGCAGTACTTC. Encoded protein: CASSLGDREVKSYEQYF.

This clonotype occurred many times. The CDR3 nucleotides are TGCGCCAGCAGCCAAACCACTAGCTCCTACGAGCAGTACGTC. This encodes CASSQTTSSYEQYV. The rearrangement uses TRBV4-1 and TRBJ2-7, with D possibly TRBD2 on 5 matching bases. V lost 2 bases and J lost 0, with 8 bases in between. The CDR3 totals 14 residues. Germline CDR1 reads MGHRA; CDR2 reads YSYEKL.

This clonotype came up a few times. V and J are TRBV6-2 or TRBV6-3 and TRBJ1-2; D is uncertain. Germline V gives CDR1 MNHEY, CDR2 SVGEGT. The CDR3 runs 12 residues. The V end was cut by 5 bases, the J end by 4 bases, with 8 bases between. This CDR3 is CASSREGYGYTF. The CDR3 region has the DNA TGTGCCAGCAGTCGGGAGGGCTATGGCTACACCTTC.

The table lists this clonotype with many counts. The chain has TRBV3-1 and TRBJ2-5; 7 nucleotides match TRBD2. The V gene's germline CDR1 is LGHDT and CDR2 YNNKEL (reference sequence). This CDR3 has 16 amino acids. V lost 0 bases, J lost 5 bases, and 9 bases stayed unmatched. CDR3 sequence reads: CASSQESRGSEETQYF. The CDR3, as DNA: TGTGCCAGCAGCCAAGAGTCGCGGGGGAGCGAGGAGACCCAGTACTTC.

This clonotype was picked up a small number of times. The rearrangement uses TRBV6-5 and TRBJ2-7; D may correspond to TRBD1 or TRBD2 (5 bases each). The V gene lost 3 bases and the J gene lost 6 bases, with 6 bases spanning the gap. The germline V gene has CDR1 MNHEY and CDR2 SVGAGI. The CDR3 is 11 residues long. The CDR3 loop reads CASSYGGEQYV. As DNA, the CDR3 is TGTGCCAGCAGTTATGGGGGCGAGCAGTACGTC.

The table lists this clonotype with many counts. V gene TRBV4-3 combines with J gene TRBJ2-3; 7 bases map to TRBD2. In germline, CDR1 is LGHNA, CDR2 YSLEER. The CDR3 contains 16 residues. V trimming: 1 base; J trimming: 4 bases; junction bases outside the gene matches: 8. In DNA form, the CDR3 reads TGCGCCAGCAGCCAAGTTGAGCGGGACTTCTCAGATACGCAGTATTTT. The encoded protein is CASSQVERDFSDTQYF.

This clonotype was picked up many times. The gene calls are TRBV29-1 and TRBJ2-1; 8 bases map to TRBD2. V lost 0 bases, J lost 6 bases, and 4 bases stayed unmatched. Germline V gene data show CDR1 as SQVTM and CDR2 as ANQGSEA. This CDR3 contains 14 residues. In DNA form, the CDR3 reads TGCAGCGTTGAAGAAAGCGGGGGCCGCAATGAGCAGTTCTTC. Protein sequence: CSVEESGGRNEQFF.